The 29 T cell receptor beta chains reported below all come from one sample, sequenced in a study of T cells in Graves' hyperthyroidism and ophthalmopathy. TCR beta CDR3 regions were amplified from RNA transcripts. Carried out on the TCR CDR3, a first-round RT-PCR used the HTBI primer set. TCRdb fed the multiplex PCR reads into MiXCR, producing one record per CDR3 protein. The sample shows some 570,000 distinct CDR3 sequences, about a sixth of them seen only once. Sequencing was carried out using blood. These receptors all come from a woman younger than 30 with Graves' ophthalmopathy.

The genes are TRBV6-1 and TRBJ1-4; D may be TRBD1 (5 bases). V lost 6 bases, J lost 4 bases, and 15 bases lay in between. Germline CDR1 is MNHNS and CDR2 is SASEGT. The CDR3 length is 15 residues. The CDR3 DNA reads TGTGCCAGCAGAGCCTCTGGGACTTATAATGAAAAACTGTTTTTT. Amino acid sequence: CASRASGTYNEKLFF.

In this sample, this clonotype turned up a few times. The chain links TRBV20-1 to TRBJ1-1, with D hard to call. V was trimmed by 6 bases and J by 3 bases, leaving 8 bases between them. The CDR3 consists of 11 residues. Germline V lookup: CDR1 DFQATT, CDR2 SNEGSKA (reference sequence). DNA of the CDR3: TGCAGTGCCCGGTCGTACACTGAAGCTTTCTTT. Its protein is CSARSYTEAFF.

This clonotype occurred a few times. This chain links TRBV28 with TRBJ2-5; the D gene could be TRBD1 or TRBD2 (5 bases each). Germline CDR1 is MDHEN and CDR2 is SYDVKM. V lost 7 bases, J lost 5 bases, and 14 bases lay in between. This CDR3 has 13 residues. The CDR3 protein is CASTKGRSETQYF. CDR3 nucleotides: TGTGCCAGCACCAAGGGACGATCCGAGACCCAGTACTTC.

The chain uses TRBV5-6 and TRBJ2-3; D could derive from TRBD1 or TRBD2 (6 bases each). This CDR3 has 16 residues. Trimming left V 0 bases short and J 2 bases short, with 13 bases between. The V gene's germline CDR1 is SGHDT and CDR2 YYEEEE. The CDR3 nucleotides read TGTGCCAGCAGCTTGGGGGGGGCACGGACCACAGATACGCAGTATTTT. Translation: CASSLGGARTTDTQYF.

This clonotype was detected ten times or more. This rearrangement joins TRBV7-2 to TRBJ2-1, with D perhaps being TRBD1 or TRBD2 (6 bases each). Germline V gene sequence: CDR1 SGHTA, CDR2 FQGNSA. The CDR3 is 16 amino acids. Trimming removed 3 bases from V and 0 bases from J, with 12 bases in between. CDR3: CASSFTGTGSYNEQFF. CDR3 sequence (DNA): TGTGCCAGCAGCTTTACAGGGACTGGCTCCTACAATGAGCAGTTCTTC.

V gene TRBV28 combines with J gene TRBJ1-2, with D unresolved. CDR1 is MDHEN and CDR2 is SYDVKM in the germline V gene. Trimming cost V 1 base and J 5 bases, with 8 bases left between them. This CDR3 is 13 amino acids long. The DNA for the CDR3 is TGTGCCAGCAGTTTATACCTGCAGTATGGCTACACCTTC. Translating it yields CASSLYLQYGYTF.

This clonotype was observed a handful of times. The chain employs TRBV5-8 and TRBJ1-1, with no clear D. This CDR3 region has 15 residues. Trimming left V 2 bases short and J 4 bases short, with 15 bases between. CDR1 and CDR2 (germline): SGHTS, YDEGEE. As DNA, the CDR3 is TGTGCCAGCAGCTTAAGTTTTCTTGTGGGCACTGAAGCTTTCTTT. This encodes CASSLSFLVGTEAFF. The full variable domain, with the rest looked up from reference TRBV5-8 and TRBJ1-1, is EAGVTQSPTHLIKTRGQQATLRCSPISGHTSVYWYQQALGLGLQFLLWYDEGEERNRGNFPPRFSGRQFPNYSSELNVNALELEDSALYLCASSLSFLVGTEAFFGQGTRLTVV.

This clonotype was seen a handful of times. CDR3: CASSPGLAVTDTQYF. The DNA for the CDR3 is TGTGCCAGTAGCCCGGGACTAGCGGTCACAGATACGCAGTATTTT. The rearrangement links TRBV19 to TRBJ2-3; 11 bases align to TRBD2. Germline V gene sequence: CDR1 LNHDA, CDR2 SQIVND (reference sequence). CDR3 length: 15 amino acids. J was trimmed by 2 bases and V by 6 bases; bases with no gene match: 4.

This clonotype was seen a few times. J is TRBJ2-1 and V is TRBV25-1; 9 bases line up with TRBD2. CDR3 length: 15 amino acids. With 4 bases clipped from V and 8 bases from J, the junction kept 9 bases outside the gene matches. Germline CDR1 MGHDK, CDR2 SYGVNS. CDR3 nucleotide sequence: TGTGCCAGCAGTGGCGGGGGGGGGTGGGTGGATGAGCAGTTCTTC. Its protein product is CASSGGGGWVDEQFF.

In regard to this clonotype: Germline is not matched at one junction end, which may reflect a read error. CDR3 sequence: CASSPLHTYNEQYF. Here the CDR3 DNA reads TGCGCCAGCAGCCCGCTACATACCTACAATGAGCAGTACTTC. V gene TRBV13 combines with J gene TRBJ2-1; no definite D call. The J call is doubtful: the DNA matches TRBJ2-7 better. This CDR3 has 14 amino acids. Germline CDR1 is PRHDT and CDR2 is FYEKMQ (reference sequence).

In this sample, this clonotype turned up many times. The chain combines TRBV3-1 with TRBJ2-7; D gene uncertain. This CDR3 is 15 amino acids long. With 1 base removed from V and 3 bases from J, the gap between germline ends came to 13 bases. The germline CDR1 and CDR2 sequences are LGHDT and YNNKEL (reference sequence). The chain's CDR3 is CASSQGTSPGYEQYF. The DNA for the CDR3 is TGTGCCAGCAGCCAAGGAACCTCCCCTGGCTACGAGCAGTACTTC.

This clonotype appeared a few times. This chain uses TRBV13 with TRBJ1-3; D remains ambiguous. Germline CDR1 is PRHDT and CDR2 is FYEKMQ (reference sequence). Deletions cut 5 bases from V and 2 bases from J, with 7 bases between. The CDR3 is 13 amino acids. CDR3 sequence reads: CASSNIAGNTIYF. DNA of the CDR3: TGTGCCAGCAGCAACATAGCTGGAAACACCATATATTTT.

The chain joins TRBV19 to TRBJ2-3; TRBD2 matches at 14 bases. The CDR3 sequence is 17 residues long. J was trimmed by 5 bases and V by 3 bases; bases with no gene match: 7. Germline V gene data show CDR1 as LNHDA and CDR2 as SQIVND (reference sequence). The CDR3 nucleotides are TGTGCCAGTAGTATGACGGGACTAGCGGGGGAAGGAGATACGCAGTATTTT. This translates into CASSMTGLAGEGDTQYF.

In this sample, this clonotype turned up many times. The chain uses TRBV30 and TRBJ2-2; a weak D match, TRBD2 (5 bases). Trimming left V 4 bases short and J 3 bases short, with 12 bases between. This CDR3 spans 14 amino acids. The germline gives CDR1 GTSNPN, CDR2 SVGIG (reference sequence). CDR3 protein: CAWTGRGHTGELFF. CDR3 coding DNA: TGTGCCTGGACAGGACGCGGGCACACCGGGGAGCTGTTTTTT.

This clonotype was detected many times. This rearrangement joins TRBV5-1 to TRBJ2-2, with 10 bases that match TRBD2. The CDR3 is 17 residues long. The V and J ends lost 1 base and 0 bases, in that order; junction bases with no gene match: 3. Looked up from germline, CDR1 is SGHRS and CDR2 is YFSETQ. CDR3 in amino acids: CASSLPGLAANTGELFF. DNA of the CDR3: TGCGCCAGCAGCTTGCCCGGACTAGCGGCGAACACCGGGGAGCTGTTTTTT.

This clonotype was counted ten times or more. The J gene is TRBJ2-3, the V gene TRBV3-1, with TRBD2 as a possible D gene (6 bases). Germline V CDR1 and CDR2: LGHDT, YNNKEL (reference sequence). This CDR3 is built from 14 residues. The V and J ends lost 1 base and 5 bases respectively, with 10 bases between them. The CDR3 DNA sequence: TGTGCCAGCAGCCAAGGGGGAGGCGGAGATACGCAGTATTTT. Translation: CASSQGGGGDTQYF.

J is TRBJ2-6 and V is TRBV11-2; D perhaps matches TRBD2 (5 bases). The CDR3 contains 14 residues. V lost 5 bases and J 5 bases, leaving 10 bases between the germline ends. Germline CDR1 reads SGHAT; CDR2 reads FQNNGV. The chain's CDR3 is CASSALARANVLTF. DNA of the CDR3: TGTGCCAGCAGCGCCCTAGCCCGGGCCAACGTCCTGACTTTC.

This clonotype was counted ten times or more. The chain is built from TRBV28 and TRBJ2-5; D gene uncertain. V dropped 8 bases and J dropped 4 bases, with 14 bases sitting between them. The germline V gene has CDR1 MDHEN and CDR2 SYDVKM. There are 13 residues in the CDR3. Here the CDR3 reads CASSVSFGETQYF. CDR3 nucleotides: TGTGCCAGCTCGGTGAGCTTCGGAGAGACCCAGTACTTC.

Ten or more counts support this clonotype. This chain connects TRBV7-9 to TRBJ2-5; D is uncertain. The CDR3 is 15 amino acids. V lost 4 bases, J lost 1 base, and 13 bases lay in between. Germline loops: CDR1 SEHNR, CDR2 FQNEAQ (reference sequence). The CDR3 DNA reads as TGTGCCAGCAGCTCCGGCGAGACCCTCCAAGAGACCCAGTACTTC. It translates to CASSSGETLQETQYF.

The chain carries TRBV7-2 and TRBJ2-3; a possible D gene is TRBD2 (5 bases). The CDR3 loop spans 16 amino acids. Per the germline V gene, CDR1 is SGHTA and CDR2 is FQGNSA. The V gene lost 5 bases and the J gene lost 0 bases, with 15 bases spanning the gap. Here the CDR3 reads CASSLEDFYSTDTQYF. The CDR3 DNA reads TGTGCCAGCAGCCTAGAGGACTTTTATAGCACAGATACGCAGTATTTT.

J is TRBJ2-7 and V is TRBV5-1, with 9 bases matching TRBD2. J lost 3 bases, V lost 4 bases, and 5 bases had no gene match. The CDR3 is 14 residues long. The germline V gene encodes CDR1 SGHRS and CDR2 YFSETQ. As DNA, the CDR3 is TGCGCCAGCAGCACCGAGACTAGCGGCTACGAGCAGTACTTC. Protein sequence: CASSTETSGYEQYF.

There are many counts of this clonotype. V usage is TRBV7-9 and J usage is TRBJ2-5; D unclear. CDR3 size: 12 residues. Germline lookup yields CDR1 SEHNR and CDR2 FQNEAQ (reference sequence). Trimming left V 2 bases short and J 0 bases short, with 1 base between. The CDR3 nucleotides read TGTGCCAGCAGCTTACACCAAGAGACCCAGTACTTC. Its translation is CASSLHQETQYF.

Turning to this clonotype: This may stem from a read error, because a much larger clone lies one nucleotide away. This chain connects TRBV7-2 to TRBJ2-1, with D perhaps assigned TRBD1 or TRBD2 (5 bases each). This CDR3 spans 13 amino acids. The V end was cut by 5 bases, the J end by 9 bases, with 14 bases between. The germline V gene has CDR1 SGHTA and CDR2 FQGNSA. The CDR3 bases are TGTACCAGCAGCCCGCCGCCGAGGGGTGAGCAGTTCTTC. Encoded protein: CTSSPPPRGEQFF.

This clonotype was observed a few times. The V gene is TRBV24-1, the J gene TRBJ2-3; unclear D gene. The CDR3 contains 14 residues. Germline lookup yields CDR1 KGHDR and CDR2 SFDVKD. With 5 bases removed from V and 0 bases from J, the gap between germline ends came to 8 bases. CDR3 amino acids: CATSAQLSTDTQYF. DNA for the CDR3: TGTGCCACCAGTGCCCAACTGAGCACAGATACGCAGTATTTT.

The sample holds many counts of this clonotype. The chain is built from TRBV27 and TRBJ2-1, with D uncertain. The CDR3 extends over 14 amino acids. The V end was cut by 0 bases, the J end by 2 bases, with 5 bases between. From germline, CDR1 is MNHEY and CDR2 SMNVEV (reference sequence). CDR3 bases: TGTGCCAGCAGTTTATCGATCCCCTACAATGAGCAGTTCTTC. It encodes CASSLSIPYNEQFF.

This clonotype showed up just a few times. The chain joins TRBV12-5 to TRBJ1-3; no clear D. The CDR3 covers 12 residues. Germline values: CDR1 LGHNT, CDR2 FRNRAP. V dropped 3 bases and J dropped 6 bases, with 6 bases sitting between them. CDR3 residues: CASGFGKNTIYF. The CDR3 nucleotides are TGTGCTAGTGGTTTTGGGAAAAACACCATATATTTT.

This clonotype was detected ten times or more. This chain links TRBV2 with TRBJ1-3; D is ambiguous. This CDR3 spans 16 amino acids. Trimming took off 3 bases at V and 0 bases at J, with 12 bases between the two ends. CDR1 and CDR2 (germline): SNHLY, FYNNEI. The DNA for the CDR3 is TGTGCCAGCAGTGATCGGACGGGGAGCTCTGGAAACACCATATATTTT. It specifies CASSDRTGSSGNTIYF. The entire variable domain, with the rest obtained from reference TRBV2 and TRBJ1-3, is as follows: EPEVTQTPSHQVTQMGQEVILRCVPISNHLYFYWYRQILGQKVEFLVSFYNNEISEKSEIFDDQFSVERPDGSNFTLKIRSTKLEDSAMYFCASSDRTGSSGNTIYFGEGSWLTVV.

This clonotype was counted at least ten times. The chain recombines TRBV29-1 with TRBJ2-7, with 10 bases aligning to TRBD2. From germline, CDR1 is SQVTM and CDR2 ANQGSEA. The CDR3 length is 17 residues. The CDR3 spells CTVTGTSDEKHSYEQYF. As DNA, the CDR3 is TGCACTGTTACCGGGACTAGCGATGAAAAACACTCCTACGAGCAGTACTTC.

This clonotype was picked up many times. The chain recombines TRBV20-1 with TRBJ1-5, with D unresolved. Deletions cut 0 bases from V and 0 bases from J, with 9 bases between. Looked up from germline, CDR1 is DFQATT and CDR2 is SNEGSKA (reference sequence). This CDR3 comprises 15 residues. CDR3 nucleotides: TGCAGTGCTAGAGATCTGACTGATAGCAATCAGCCCCAGCATTTT. Amino acids: CSARDLTDSNQPQHF.